These T cell receptor beta chains were read from a single sample in a study of Ad26.COV2.S vaccination and SARS-CoV-2 variants. The repertoire was sequenced with immunoSEQ multiplex PCR; TCRdb's copy has only in-frame clones and lacks some. The sample lists about 480,000 clones; roughly nine tenths were seen once. Sequenced here: peripheral blood, sampled in a trial of Ad26.COV2.S vaccine versus placebo. These receptors were taken from a person between 18 and 60 years old who received the Ad26.COV2.S COVID-19 vaccine or a placebo. CDR3s include the opening cysteine and the closing phenylalanine or tryptophan. The D gene is left open where the match is weak.

v_call	j_call	d_call	cdr3_aa
TRBV3-1/TRBV3-2	TRBJ2-7	NA	CASSQGGAGAREQYF
TRBV6-6	TRBJ2-7	TRBD2	CASRVSGGEQYF
TRBV30	TRBJ2-7	NA	CAWSRFGSYEQYF
TRBV19	TRBJ2-2	NA	CASTAGVDTGELFF
TRBV11-1	TRBJ1-2	NA	CASSLDGIGYTF
TRBV9	TRBJ2-7	TRBD1	CASSVNPTGGSYEQYF
TRBV11-2	TRBJ1-6	TRBD1	CASSQDRGNSPLHF
TRBV5-4	TRBJ2-1	NA	CASSARSQNEQFF
TRBV24-1	TRBJ2-3	NA	CATSDPCRRMLASPESTQYF
TRBV7-9	TRBJ1-1	TRBD1	CASSLQPHRGNTEAFF
TRBV30	TRBJ1-6	NA	CAWIGSSFPFTLHF
TRBV6-2/TRBV6-3	TRBJ2-7	TRBD2	CASSSVAGQQYF
TRBV7-2	TRBJ1-1	TRBD1	CASSLPWTGRGTEAFF
TRBV4-3	TRBJ2-3	NA	CASSQDKLDGTDTQYF
TRBV27	TRBJ2-7	TRBD1	CASSPSGGAYEQYF
TRBV6-5	TRBJ1-2	NA	CASSNRRGGMGGYTF
TRBV18	TRBJ2-5	NA	CASSPRQAQETQYF
TRBV2	TRBJ1-1	TRBD1	CASNMDRGDTEAFF
TRBV7-9	TRBJ2-1	NA	CASREPSSYNEQFF
TRBV7-9	TRBJ2-3	TRBD2	CASRGLAGGPGTQYF
TRBV28	TRBJ2-7	TRBD1	CATMGQGRYEQYF
TRBV2	TRBJ1-1	TRBD1	CASTYLRDRGPMNTEAFF
TRBV28	TRBJ1-6	NA	CAGRASSYNSPLHF
TRBV7-2	TRBJ1-3	NA	CASSLDARVFPGNTIYF
TRBV29-1	TRBJ1-5	TRBD1	CSAKTGSGNQPQHF
TRBV6-1	TRBJ1-6	TRBD1	CASSEAGTGVPSPLHF
TRBV5-8	TRBJ1-2	NA	CASSPKTF
TRBV7-8	TRBJ1-4	TRBD1	CASSLGTGGGEKLFF
TRBV6-2/TRBV6-3	TRBJ2-1	NA	CASSFGSNEQFF
TRBV4-1	TRBJ1-4	NA	CASSHGPWGTTTNEKLFF
TRBV9	TRBJ2-7	NA	CASSVGHLSSYEQYF
TRBV28	TRBJ2-3	TRBD2	CASRKAGFTDTQYF
TRBV3-1/TRBV3-2	TRBJ2-7	NA	CASSQGNSYEQYF
TRBV2	TRBJ2-7	TRBD1	CASSGLTGGPSYEQYF
TRBV30	TRBJ2-1	NA	CAWSPGNEQFF
TRBV4-3	TRBJ2-7	NA	CASSQGGSPLSEQYF
TRBV4-1	TRBJ2-2	TRBD2	CASSQREAGELFF
TRBV20-1	TRBJ1-1	NA	CSASQGSVGTEAFF
TRBV3-1/TRBV3-2	TRBJ1-1	NA	CASSQDPDAARAEAFF
TRBV2	TRBJ2-5	TRBD1	CASRGQLQETQYF
TRBV3-1/TRBV3-2	TRBJ2-3	TRBD2	CASSQDSEGGGDTQYF
TRBV7-2	TRBJ2-1	TRBD1	CASSLAGQGAVDEQFF
TRBV5-1	TRBJ2-7	TRBD2	CASSDLGLAGPYEQYF
TRBV19	TRBJ2-1	NA	CASSIGAYNEQFF
TRBV5-1	TRBJ1-5	NA	CASSLGGGHQPQHF
TRBV5-8	TRBJ1-1	NA	CASSLKETEAFF
TRBV6-5	TRBJ1-2	TRBD1	CASSYSMDRVDGYTF
TRBV6-5	TRBJ2-5	TRBD1	CASSPIRGLGETQYF
TRBV30	TRBJ2-7	NA	CAWRPRWNLSKGQYF
TRBV19	TRBJ1-5	NA	CASTAGNSNQPQHF
TRBV9	TRBJ2-5	TRBD2	CASSVGGGRAVGETQYF
TRBV9	TRBJ2-5	TRBD2	CASSVELAGGLETQYF
TRBV28	TRBJ2-7	NA	CASSLVQGREKQYF
TRBV24-1	TRBJ2-2	NA	CATSDSGTDTGELFF